The 5 T cell receptor beta chains below come from one sample, sequenced in a study of CD8 T cells in Susac syndrome. Random hexamers were used to reverse transcribe the RNA input (roughly 0.5 to 1 ug). From the immunoSEQ multiplex PCR reads, TCRdb called clonotypes with MiXCR, one entry per CDR3 protein. The table lists more than 65,000 distinct CDR3 sequences, around 95% of them singletons. The source material was CD8+ T cells from PBMCs. The receptors shown here come from a human donor with Susac syndrome.

J is TRBJ2-7 and V is TRBV20-1; 8 nucleotides align to TRBD2. Germline assignment: CDR1 DFQATT and CDR2 SNEGSKA (reference sequence). The CDR3 extends over 15 amino acids. V gave up 3 bases and J gave up 2 bases; unmatched junction bases: 9. The chain's CDR3 is CSARGAGVEPYEQYF. The CDR3, as DNA: TGCAGTGCTAGGGGAGCGGGAGTAGAGCCCTACGAGCAGTACTTC.

The V gene is TRBV6-5, the J gene TRBJ1-1; TRBD1 is a possible D gene (5 bases). The ends were cut back, 5 bases at V and 6 bases at J, with 19 bases in the middle. The CDR3 is 15 amino acids. From germline, CDR1 is MNHEY and CDR2 SVGAGI. The chain's CDR3 is CASSPAGGRGAEAFF. The CDR3 DNA reads TGTGCCAGCAGTCCCGCCGGGGGGAGAGGCGCTGAAGCTTTCTTT.

The rearrangement links TRBV29-1 to TRBJ2-7; D possibly corresponds to TRBD2 (6 bases). The CDR3 covers 14 residues. CDR1 SQVTM and CDR2 ANQGSEA come from the germline V gene. With 2 bases removed from V and 3 bases from J, the gap between germline ends came to 14 bases. CDR3 in amino acids: CSVEPGSSGYEQYF. In DNA form, the CDR3 reads TGCAGCGTTGAACCCGGGAGCAGTGGCTACGAGCAGTACTTC.

This sequence joins TRBV6-5 and TRBJ2-7; tentatively, D is TRBD1 (5 bases). V lost 2 bases to trimming and J lost 6 bases, with 20 bases between them. The CDR3 totals 16 residues. CDR1 is MNHEY and CDR2 is SVGAGI in the germline V gene. This chain's CDR3 is CASSYPLAQGGFEQYF. CDR3 DNA: TGTGCCAGCAGTTACCCCCTGGCCCAGGGCGGATTCGAGCAGTACTTC.

The genes are TRBV5-5 and TRBJ1-1; weak D call: TRBD1 (5 bases). Germline V gives CDR1 SGHKS, CDR2 YYEKEE (reference sequence). The CDR3 is made up of 14 amino acids. V shed 4 bases and J shed 0 bases, with 10 bases lying between them. The CDR3 loop reads CASSKDNLNTEAFF. CDR3 bases: TGTGCCAGCAGCAAGGACAATTTGAACACTGAAGCTTTCTTT.